This T cell receptor (beta chain) was sequenced during a study of identical twins. Study conclusions and caveats: Conclusions rested on cross-sectional statistics rather than following the same donors.

This CDR3 is built from 14 residues. With V trimmed by 8 bases and J by 6 bases, 10 bases remained unmatched. Germline V gives CDR1 LGHDT, CDR2 YNNKEL (reference sequence). This clonotype was observed many times. Its specificity is unknown. TCRdb re-analysed the 5' RACE reads in MiXCR, keeping a single row per CDR3 protein. The profile shows around 1.7 million distinct CDR3 sequences, roughly a third of them singletons. Everyone who gave samples was a healthy Caucasian. V usage is TRBV3-1 and J usage is TRBJ2-3, with 8 bases aligning to TRBD2. Input material: cord blood. The clonotype was recovered from a newborn girl in good health. The CDR3 region is CASPQAGVADTQYF. The CDR3 DNA is TGTGCCAGCCCTCAAGCGGGAGTGGCGGATACGCAGTATTTT.